Listed below are T cell receptor beta chains from one sample, sequenced in a study of response to subunit inactivated influenza vaccine. TCRdb ran MiXCR on the RT-PCR reads and lists one entry per CDR3 protein. The sample has roughly 650,000 distinct CDR3 sequences, approximately 14% seen once. The input for sequencing was PBMCs from blood, taken 14 to 15 days before vaccination. The source of these receptors is a man aged 45-65 years who received an inactivated influenza vaccine. The CDR3 runs from the conserved cysteine through the conserved F or W. Fields, in order: clone size, J gene, D gene, CDR3 length, V gene, CDR3 DNA, CDR3 protein. D genes are given only for firm matches. Size is stated for part of the rows, as once, few or many counts, or as a class when the clone is expanded.

few | TRBJ2-7 | TRBD2 | 13 | TRBV7-2 | TGTGCCAGCAGCCCTAGCGGGAAATACGAGCAGTACTTC | CASSPSGKYEQYF
few | TRBJ1-1 | - | 13 | TRBV3-1 | TGTGCCAGCAGCCCTACACAGAACACTGAAGCTTTCTTT | CASSPTQNTEAFF
few | TRBJ2-7 | TRBD1 | 13 | TRBV20-1 | TGCAGTGCTTCCGGGACAGGGTCTGTCAAGCAGTACTTC | CSASGTGSVKQYF
few | TRBJ1-1 | - | 17 | TRBV12-3/TRBV12-4 | TGTGCCAGCAGTCCCCCGGGCGGGGGGGGCGTAGCCACTGAAGCTTTCTTT | CASSPPGGGGVATEAFF
- | TRBJ2-7 | - | 12 | TRBV5-1 | TGCGCCAGCAGCTTGGGGGGCATCCCTTCGGTCTTC | CASSLGGIPSVF
- | TRBJ2-7 | - | 15 | TRBV5-1 | TGCGCCAGCAGCTCCACGCCGGGACGGAACTACGAGCAGTACTTC | CASSSTPGRNYEQYF
- | TRBJ2-3 | TRBD2 | 16 | TRBV18 | TGTGCCAGCTCACCATTCGAAGGACTAGAGGCAGATACGCAGTATTTT | CASSPFEGLEADTQYF
many | TRBJ1-5 | - | 14 | TRBV12-3/TRBV12-4 | TGTGCCAGCAGTTTGTCTGGGGGCGGTAGGCCCCAGCATTTT | CASSLSGGGRPQHF
- | TRBJ2-5 | TRBD2 | 15 | TRBV28 | TGTGCCAGCATTACGACTAGCGGGGTGCAAGAGACCCAGTACTTC | CASITTSGVQETQYF
- | TRBJ2-5 | - | 12 | TRBV5-1 | TGCGCCAGCAGCTTGAGGGAAGAGACCCAGTACTTC | CASSLREETQYF
- | TRBJ1-6 | - | 16 | TRBV5-1 | TGCGCCAGCAGCTTGGGTGCATCTAGGAATAATTCACCCCTCCACTTT | CASSLGASRNNSPLHF
few | TRBJ2-4 | - | 18 | TRBV3-1 | TGTGCCAGCAGCCCAGGGGAAGGGGGAGATATAGCCAAAAACATTCAGTACTTC | CASSPGEGGDIAKNIQYF
- | TRBJ2-5 | - | 15 | TRBV5-1 | TGCGCCAGCAGCTTGTTGAGCAGGGACCAAGAGACCCAGTACTTC | CASSLLSRDQETQYF
- | TRBJ2-1 | TRBD1 | 15 | TRBV11-2 | TGTGCCAGCAGCAGAACAGGGGGCTTCTACAATGAGCAGTTCTTC | CASSRTGGFYNEQFF
- | TRBJ2-1 | TRBD2 | 15 | TRBV27 | TGTGCCAGCAGTTTAGGCGGGAGGGCCATCGATGAGCAGTTCTTC | CASSLGGRAIDEQFF
few | TRBJ2-1 | TRBD2 | 14 | TRBV20-1 | TGCAGTGCACCGGGACTAGCGGGGCCCAATGAGCAGTTCTTC | CSAPGLAGPNEQFF
many | TRBJ2-5 | TRBD2 | 15 | TRBV29-1 | TGCAGCGCCCCCCCAGCGGGAGGCTCCCAAGAGACCCAGTACTTC | CSAPPAGGSQETQYF